Below, 14 T cell receptor beta chains from the same sample are listed, as sequenced in a study of shared clonotypes between healthy human individuals. CD45RO-negative CD8 cells positively selected for CCR7 made up the naive population, which excluded terminally differentiated effector memory CD45RA+ cells. Method: immunoSEQ multiplex PCR; TCRdb's copy keeps in-frame clones and lacks some. The repertoire holds some 2,000,000 clones, with over 85% as singletons. The sequencing sample was made of naive CD8+ T cells sorted from blood. The origin of the receptors is a man younger than 35 in good health.

The chain couples TRBV29-1 to TRBJ2-4, with 9 bases fitting TRBD2. The CDR3 sequence is 15 residues long. J was trimmed by 2 bases and V by 2 bases; bases with no gene match: 4. CDR1 and CDR2 from the germline V gene are SQVTM and ANQGSEA. The CDR3 sequence is CSVEIAGETKNIQYF. The DNA for the CDR3 is TGCAGCGTTGAAATAGCGGGAGAAACCAAAAACATTCAGTACTTC.

The chain combines TRBV9 with TRBJ2-7, with D possibly called TRBD1 or TRBD2 (6 bases each). Trimming cost V 3 bases and J 0 bases, with 16 bases left between them. The CDR3 totals 16 residues. CDR1 is SGDLS, CDR2 YYNGEE, per germline. CDR3 protein: CASSEEGDDGSYEQYF. For the CDR3, the DNA is TGTGCCAGCAGCGAGGAGGGGGACGACGGCTCCTACGAGCAGTACTTC.

The chain combines TRBV18 with TRBJ2-5; no clear D gene. The CDR3 extends over 14 amino acids. V was shortened by 2 bases and J by 1 base, with 8 bases between the two germline ends. From germline, CDR1 is KGHSH and CDR2 LQKENI. The CDR3 protein is CASSPSHPQETQYF. CDR3 sequence (DNA): TGTGCCAGCTCACCAAGCCACCCCCAAGAGACCCAGTACTTC.

This clone has only one observation. The chain employs TRBV19 and TRBJ2-3; no firm D call. Trimming took off 3 bases at V and 4 bases at J, with 11 bases between the two ends. The CDR3 covers 14 residues. CDR1 LNHDA and CDR2 SQIVND come from the germline V gene (reference sequence). The CDR3 DNA sequence: TGTGCCAGTAGTATGTGGTTAGGAGCAGATACGCAGTATTTT. It translates to CASSMWLGADTQYF.

Concerning this clone itself: The same CDR3 can be traced to other DNA sequences in this sample. The DNA of the CDR3 is TGTGCCAGCAGCTTAGCGCGCTCCTACGAGCAGTACTTC. It translates to CASSLARSYEQYF. This rearrangement joins TRBV11-1 to TRBJ2-7; D ambiguous. This CDR3 contains 13 residues. Per germline, CDR1 SGHAT and CDR2 FQDESV (reference sequence). Between the trimmed V and J ends, which lost 0 bases and 0 bases, there was a span of 3 bases.

The gene calls are TRBV27 and TRBJ1-1, with 9 bases that match TRBD1. V dropped 0 bases and J dropped 4; count of bases not matched to a gene: 3. CDR1 is MNHEY, CDR2 SMNVEV, per germline (reference sequence). The CDR3 is 15 residues long. The CDR3 DNA reads as TGTGCCAGCAGTTTATCGGCGACAGGGGGCACTGAAGCTTTCTTT. Translated, it gives CASSLSATGGTEAFF.

The chain links TRBV27 to TRBJ1-1, with 9 nucleotides matching TRBD1. The V and J ends lost 5 bases and 8 bases, in that order; junction bases with no gene match: 6. The germline V gene has CDR1 MNHEY and CDR2 SMNVEV (reference sequence). The CDR3 extends over 13 amino acids. Here the CDR3 reads CASSEGQGSEAFF. Here the CDR3 DNA reads TGTGCCAGCAGTGAAGGACAGGGGAGCGAAGCTTTCTTT.

This clone came up once. CDR3 region: CASSERLGFNEQFF. CDR3 nucleotides: TGTGCCAGCAGCGAAAGACTAGGTTTCAATGAGCAGTTCTTC. The rearrangement links TRBV11-3 to TRBJ2-1; tentative D call: TRBD2 (6 bases). The CDR3 extends over 14 amino acids. Germline V gives CDR1 SGHNT, CDR2 YENEEA. V lost 5 bases, J lost 6 bases, and 14 bases lay in between. Drawing the rest from reference TRBV11-3 and TRBJ2-1, the complete variable domain is EAGVVQSPRYKIIEKKQPVAFWCNPISGHNTLYWYLQNLGQGPELLIRYENEEAVDDSQLPKDRFSAERLKGVDSTLKIQPAELGDSAVYLCASSERLGFNEQFFGPGTRLTVL.

The chain combines TRBV5-1 with TRBJ1-1; D gene ambiguous. Trimming took off 0 bases at V and 2 bases at J, with 11 bases between the two ends. The CDR3 runs 15 residues. Germline V gene lookup returns CDR1 SGHRS and CDR2 YFSETQ. The chain's CDR3 is CASSLEGGLNTEAFF. DNA of the CDR3: TGCGCCAGCAGCTTGGAGGGAGGACTAAACACTGAAGCTTTCTTT.

V usage is TRBV25-1 and J usage is TRBJ2-5, with 7 bases identical to TRBD1. The V gene's germline CDR1 is MGHDK and CDR2 SYGVNS. The CDR3 totals 13 residues. V lost 8 bases, J lost 4 bases, and 7 bases stayed unmatched. CDR3 sequence: CASAGTEIETQYF. CDR3 nucleotides: TGTGCCAGCGCCGGGACAGAGATAGAGACCCAGTACTTC.

The J gene is TRBJ1-1, the V gene TRBV9; D is uncertain. This CDR3 has 14 residues. Per the germline V gene, CDR1 is SGDLS and CDR2 is YYNGEE. The V and J ends lost 4 bases and 0 bases respectively, with 10 bases between them. For the CDR3, the DNA is TGTGCCAGCAGCCCCGTCGGGGTGAACACTGAAGCTTTCTTT. Its translation: CASSPVGVNTEAFF.

The rearrangement links TRBV6-5 to TRBJ1-6; D is possibly TRBD1 (6 bases). This CDR3 region has 15 residues. V lost 1 base and J 7 bases, leaving 11 bases between the germline ends. Per the germline V gene, CDR1 is MNHEY and CDR2 is SVGAGI. CDR3 amino acids: CASSYFRGTNSPLHF. CDR3 DNA: TGTGCCAGCAGTTACTTCAGGGGTACCAATTCACCCCTCCACTTT.

The gene calls are TRBV5-4 and TRBJ2-7, with TRBD1 matching 7 bases. Germline values: CDR1 SGHNT, CDR2 YYREEE (reference sequence). V was pared by 5 bases and J by 5 bases, with 13 bases of the junction left unmatched. The CDR3 runs 15 residues. The CDR3 is CASRMGVGGLNEQYF. Here the CDR3 DNA reads TGTGCCAGCAGAATGGGCGTAGGGGGCTTGAACGAGCAGTACTTC.

The rearrangement links TRBV6-1 to TRBJ2-7, with a tentative D call TRBD1 (6 bases). CDR3 size: 12 residues. V lost 7 bases, J lost 2 bases, and 9 bases lay in between. Germline V gene data show CDR1 as MNHNS and CDR2 as SASEGT. CDR3 sequence (DNA): TGTGCCAGCAAAGGACAGACCTACGAGCAGTACTTC. This gives the protein CASKGQTYEQYF.